This T cell receptor beta chain stems from a study of Ad26.COV2.S vaccination and SARS-CoV-2 variants. Of note for this clone: Its antigen is as yet unknown.

The sample's treatment: about 20 received Ad26.COV2.S at low or high dose, single or two shots; five or six received placebo; per-sample allocation not given. Sampling was performed 63 days after the first vaccine or placebo injection. The CDR3 sequence is 15 residues long. Study results and limitations: Compared with placebo recipients, vaccine recipients had higher spike-specific TCR breadth. For non-spike TCRs, breadth in vaccine recipients resembled that in placebo recipients. Considerable breadth of spike-specific CD8+ and CD4+ T cell responses has reportedly been documented following vaccination.

Generated by immunoSEQ multiplex PCR, the TCRdb table keeps only in-frame clones and is missing some. The table lists about 370,000 clones, about 88% of them singletons. The origin of this receptor is a person aged 18-60 years who received the Ad26.COV2.S COVID-19 vaccine or a placebo. This material consisted of peripheral blood, taken in a trial of Ad26.COV2.S vaccine versus placebo. V usage is TRBV21-1 and J usage is TRBJ2-7; the D segment call TRBD1 is taken from the table without a DNA check. TRBV21-1 is recorded as a pseudogene. CDR3 DNA sequence: TGTGCCAGCAGCGCCGTCGACAGGGGGTACCACGAGCAGTACTTC. Its protein is CASSAVDRGYHEQYF.